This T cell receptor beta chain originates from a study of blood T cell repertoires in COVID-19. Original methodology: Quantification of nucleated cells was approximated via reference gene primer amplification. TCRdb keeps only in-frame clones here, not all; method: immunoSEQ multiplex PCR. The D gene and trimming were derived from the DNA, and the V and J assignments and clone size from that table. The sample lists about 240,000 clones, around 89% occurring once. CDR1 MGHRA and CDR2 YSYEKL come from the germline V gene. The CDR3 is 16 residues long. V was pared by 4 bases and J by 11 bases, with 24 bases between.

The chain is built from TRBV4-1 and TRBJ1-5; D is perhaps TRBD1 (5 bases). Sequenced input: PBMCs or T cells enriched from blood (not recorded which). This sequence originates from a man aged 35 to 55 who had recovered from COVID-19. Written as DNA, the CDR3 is TGCGCCAGCAGCCGTGTCGGGGGGAGCCTCCTAGGGGCCCAGCATTTT. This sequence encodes CASSRVGGSLLGAQHF.